This record concerns one T cell receptor (beta chain) sequence. Its antigen remains unknown. These data originate in a study of blood T cells in healthy people across ages. A second PCR of about 7 to 12 cycles used a sample-barcoded 5' primer and a J-beta primer mix. Each of the samples gave a minimum of 2.5 million paired-end reads that contained CDR3. TCRdb passed the 5' RACE reads through MiXCR, listing each CDR3 protein once. The sample holds around 1,000,000 distinct CDR3 sequences; 35% to 45% are singletons and the top ten take around 13%. The study, taken as a whole, reports: Observed TCR beta diversity showed a strong correlation with the percentage of naive T cells as measured by flow cytometry.

The V end was cut by 5 bases, the J end by 0 bases, with 24 bases between. The CDR3 consists of 20 residues. Germline CDR1 is SGHDT and CDR2 is YYEEEE. The J gene is TRBJ2-6, the V gene TRBV5-6; D is unclear. The receptor comes from a man in his late teens or twenties in good health. The sample was blood. The CDR3 spells CASSRLGISKPPSGANVLTF. CDR3 nucleotides: TGTGCCAGCAGTCGGCTGGGGATTTCCAAACCCCCCTCTGGGGCCAACGTCCTGACTTTC. Combining the CDR3 with reference TRBV5-6 and TRBJ2-6 gives the whole variable domain DAGVTQSPTHLIKTRGQQVTLRCSPKSGHDTVSWYQQALGQGPQFIFQYYEEEERQRGNFPDRFSGHQFPNYSSELNVNALLLGDSALYLCASSRLGISKPPSGANVLTFGAGSRLTVL.